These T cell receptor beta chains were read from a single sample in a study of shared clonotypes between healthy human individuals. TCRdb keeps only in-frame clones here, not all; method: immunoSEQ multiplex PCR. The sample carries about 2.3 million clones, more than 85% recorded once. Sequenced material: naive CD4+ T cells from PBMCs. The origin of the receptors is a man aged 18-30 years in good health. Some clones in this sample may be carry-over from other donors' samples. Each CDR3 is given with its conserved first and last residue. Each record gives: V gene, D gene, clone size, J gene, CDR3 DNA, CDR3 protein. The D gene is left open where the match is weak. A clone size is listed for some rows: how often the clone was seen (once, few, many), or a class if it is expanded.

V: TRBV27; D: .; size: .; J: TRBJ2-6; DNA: TGTGCCAGCACCGGATCCTCTGGGGCCAACGTCCTGACTTTC; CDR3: CASTGSSGANVLTF
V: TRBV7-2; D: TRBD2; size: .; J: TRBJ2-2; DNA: TGTGCCAGCAGCTTCGGTTTAGCGGGTGCCGGGGAGCTGTTTTTT; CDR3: CASSFGLAGAGELFF
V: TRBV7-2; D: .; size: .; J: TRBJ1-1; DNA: TGTGCCAGCGGGACGACAGCTATGAACACTGAAGCTTTCTTT; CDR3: CASGTTAMNTEAFF
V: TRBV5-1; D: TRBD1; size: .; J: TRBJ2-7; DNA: TGCGCCAGCAGCGCGGGACAGGGCGGGTACGAGCAGTACTTC; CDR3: CASSAGQGGYEQYF
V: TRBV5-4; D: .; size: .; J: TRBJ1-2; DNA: TGTGCCAGCAGCTTCGACAGTAACTATGGCTACACCTTC; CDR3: CASSFDSNYGYTF
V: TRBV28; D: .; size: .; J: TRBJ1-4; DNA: TGTGCCAGCAGTTTATTGTGGCAGGGGAATGAAAAACTGTTTTTT; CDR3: CASSLLWQGNEKLFF
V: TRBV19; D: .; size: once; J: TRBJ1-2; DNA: TGTGCCAGTAGTAACAGGGTGGACTACACCTTC; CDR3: CASSNRVDYTF
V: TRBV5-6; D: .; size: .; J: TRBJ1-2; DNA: TGTGCCAGCAGCTTGGGGACAATTAACTATGGCTACACCTTC; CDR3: CASSLGTINYGYTF
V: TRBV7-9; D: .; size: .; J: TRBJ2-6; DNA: TGTGCCAGCAGCACCGGAGGGGAAGGGAACGTCCTGACTTTC; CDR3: CASSTGGEGNVLTF
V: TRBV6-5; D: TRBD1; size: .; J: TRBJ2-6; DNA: TGTGCCAGCAGTTCGCAGGGGGCATCTGGGGCCAACGTCCTGACTTTC; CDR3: CASSSQGASGANVLTF
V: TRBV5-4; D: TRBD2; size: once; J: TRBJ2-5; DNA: TGTGCCAGCAGCTTGGGGGGGACTAGATCCGAGACCCAGTACTTC; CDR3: CASSLGGTRSETQYF
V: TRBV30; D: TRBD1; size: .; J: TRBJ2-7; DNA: TGTGCCGGACACAGGGGAACCTACGAGCAGTACTTC; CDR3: CAGHRGTYEQYF
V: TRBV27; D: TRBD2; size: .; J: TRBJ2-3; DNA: TGTGCCAGCAGTCAACAGCGGGAGAGGCGCTCAGATACGCAGTATTTT; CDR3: CASSQQRERRSDTQYF
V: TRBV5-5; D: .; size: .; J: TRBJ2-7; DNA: TGTGCCAGCAGCGGCTACGAGCAGTACTTC; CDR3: CASSGYEQYF
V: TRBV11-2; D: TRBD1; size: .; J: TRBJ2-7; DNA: TGTGCCAGCAGCTGGGGGACAGGAGCAACCTACGAGCAGTACTTC; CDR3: CASSWGTGATYEQYF
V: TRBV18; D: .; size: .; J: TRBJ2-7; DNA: TGTGCCAGCTCACCAAGCGCGGCCTCCTACGAGCAGTACTTC; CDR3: CASSPSAASYEQYF
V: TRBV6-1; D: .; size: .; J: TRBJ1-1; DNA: TGTGCCAGCAGCCAGGGGACCTCCCGGGGCACTGAAGCTTTCTTT; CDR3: CASSQGTSRGTEAFF